This is a list of T cell receptor beta chains from one sample in a study of CD4 T cells in relation to SARS-CoV-2 and coronaviruses. Sequencing used immunoSEQ multiplex PCR; TCRdb keeps in-frame clones, though not all of them. The table shows tens of thousands of clones, with approximately 90% occurring only once. Material for sequencing was memory CD4+ T cells from PBMCs. The source is an adult with COVID-19. Each CDR3 is given with its conserved first and last residue. Each record gives: J gene, V gene, D gene, CDR3 protein, CDR3 DNA. The D gene is left open where the match is weak.

TRBJ1-2 | TRBV6-5 | NA | CASSYLDEGYGYTF | TGTGCCAGCAGTTACTTGGACGAAGGCTATGGCTACACCTTC
TRBJ2-7 | TRBV19 | NA | CASKRPGGEQYF | TGTGCCAGTAAAAGGCCGGGCGGCGAGCAGTACTTC
TRBJ1-3 | TRBV14 | NA | CASSQVPNTIYF | TGTGCCAGCAGCCAAGTACCAAACACCATATATTTT
TRBJ2-2 | TRBV6-4 | TRBD2 | CASSGLAGTGELFF | TGTGCCAGCTCGGGACTAGCGGGGACCGGGGAGCTGTTTTTT
TRBJ2-5 | TRBV5-1 | NA | CASNSWRGLQETQYF | TGCGCCAGCAACTCCTGGAGGGGACTTCAAGAGACCCAGTACTTC
TRBJ2-3 | TRBV18 | NA | CASSQGSTDTQYF | TGTGCCAGCTCACAGGGAAGCACAGATACGCAGTATTTT
TRBJ1-2 | TRBV5-8 | NA | CASSLTSWRNYGYTF | TGTGCCAGCAGCTTGACTAGTTGGCGGAACTATGGCTACACCTTC
TRBJ2-2 | TRBV29-1 | NA | CSVENTGELFF | TGCAGCGTTGAAAACACCGGGGAGCTGTTTTTT
TRBJ1-6 | TRBV6-5 | NA | CASSYGDALSSLHF | TGTGCCAGCAGTTACGGGGATGCTCTCTCATCCCTCCACTTT
TRBJ2-7 | TRBV10-3 | NA | CAISPGLGYEQYF | TGTGCCATCTCGCCCGGGCTCGGCTACGAGCAGTACTTC
TRBJ1-6 | TRBV5-4 | NA | CASTIFGGARNSPLHF | TGTGCCAGCACCATATTCGGGGGGGCGCGTAATTCACCCCTCCACTTT
TRBJ1-1 | TRBV5-1 | NA | CASSLELGARNTEAFF | TGCGCCAGCAGCTTGGAATTAGGGGCGAGGAACACTGAAGCTTTCTTT
TRBJ1-2 | TRBV5-1 | TRBD1 | CASSTSTGVYGYTF | TGCGCCAGCAGCACCTCGACAGGGGTCTATGGCTACACCTTC
TRBJ2-4 | TRBV11-3 | NA | CASSLDRGKNIQYF | TGTGCCAGCAGCTTAGACAGGGGAAAAAACATTCAGTACTTC
TRBJ2-2 | TRBV6-5 | NA | CASTVSNTGELFF | TGTGCCAGCACCGTATCGAACACCGGGGAGCTGTTTTTT
TRBJ2-7 | TRBV25-1 | NA | CASSERRGYEQYF | TGTGCCAGCAGTGAGAGAAGGGGTTACGAGCAGTACTTC
TRBJ2-7 | TRBV2 | NA | CASSLQGGHEQYF | TGTGCCAGCAGTCTTCAGGGGGGCCACGAGCAGTACTTC
TRBJ2-2 | TRBV6-5 | NA | CASSYGSGTGELFF | TGTGCCAGCAGTTACGGGAGCGGCACCGGGGAGCTGTTTTTT
TRBJ1-5 | TRBV5-1 | TRBD1 | CASSLGYGTGGAQPQHF | TGCGCCAGCAGCTTGGGGTATGGGACAGGGGGAGCTCAGCCCCAGCATTTT
TRBJ2-1 | TRBV20-1 | NA | CSAKTNNEQFF | TGCAGTGCTAAAACAAACAATGAGCAGTTCTTC
TRBJ1-5 | TRBV18 | TRBD1 | CASSPGTGPHQPQHF | TGTGCCAGCTCACCAGGGACAGGGCCTCATCAGCCCCAGCATTTT
TRBJ2-1 | TRBV29-1 | TRBD1 | CSMRTGGASNEQFF | TGCAGCATGAGGACAGGGGGCGCGAGCAATGAGCAGTTCTTC
TRBJ2-4 | TRBV7-2 | NA | CATNRDMKAPRLNF | TGTGCCACGAACCGGGATATGAAGGCCCCCCGGCTGAACTTC
TRBJ2-3 | TRBV4-3 | TRBD2 | CASSQGASGGTSTQYF | TGCGCCAGCAGCCAAGGCGCAAGCGGGGGGACAAGTACGCAGTATTTT
TRBJ2-3 | TRBV9 | NA | CASSPGVGEATQYF | TGTGCCAGCAGCCCCGGCGTCGGGGAGGCTACGCAGTATTTT
TRBJ2-4 | TRBV27 | NA | CASMDQSTKNIQYF | TGTGCCAGCATGGATCAGTCGACCAAAAACATTCAGTACTTC
TRBJ1-1 | TRBV2 | NA | CASLVDTEAFF | TGTGCCAGCTTAGTAGACACTGAAGCTTTCTTT
TRBJ2-2 | TRBV3-1/TRBV3-2 | NA | CASSNPRPDTGELFF | TGTGCCAGCAGCAATCCACGACCCGACACCGGGGAGCTGTTTTTT
TRBJ1-6 | TRBV7-8 | NA | CASSLVGSREDNSPLHF | TGTGCCAGCAGCTTAGTCGGTTCCAGGGAAGACAATTCACCCCTCCACTTT
TRBJ2-3 | TRBV13 | NA | CASRRGQTSTDTQYF | TGTGCCAGCAGGCGAGGACAGACTAGCACAGATACGCAGTATTTT
TRBJ2-7 | TRBV5-5 | NA | CASSLEGDAYEQYF | TGTGCCAGCAGCTTGGAAGGGGACGCCTACGAGCAGTACTTC
TRBJ1-3 | TRBV18 | TRBD1 | CASSRQQGALSGNTIYF | TGTGCCAGCTCACGCCAACAGGGGGCATTGTCTGGAAACACCATATATTTT
TRBJ2-7 | TRBV6-5 | NA | CASIRSSGSYEQYF | TGTGCCAGCATCCGAAGTTCAGGCTCCTACGAGCAGTACTTC
TRBJ1-1 | TRBV18 | NA | CASSPLGDEAFF | TGTGCCAGCTCACCCCTCGGGGATGAAGCTTTCTTT
TRBJ1-2 | TRBV20-1 | NA | CSASRSGSIYGYTF | TGCAGTGCTAGTCGGAGTGGTTCTATCTATGGCTACACCTTC
TRBJ1-2 | TRBV9 | NA | CASSVGGVANYGYTF | TGTGCCAGCAGCGTAGGGGGGGTGGCTAACTATGGCTACACCTTC
TRBJ2-5 | TRBV6-5 | TRBD1 | CASRNRGRWETQYF | TGTGCCAGCAGAAACAGGGGGCGTTGGGAGACCCAGTACTTC
TRBJ1-1 | TRBV3-1/TRBV3-2 | NA | CASSQNLAVNTEAFF | TGTGCCAGCAGCCAAAATTTGGCGGTGAACACTGAAGCTTTCTTT